A single sample is the source of the 10 T cell receptor beta chains below, sequenced in a study of CD8+ T cells in alopecia areata. In each case, RNA was isolated and then reverse transcribed into cDNA as the sequencing template. The data were produced by immunoSEQ multiplex PCR, yet TCRdb's version contains in-frame clones alone and is incomplete. The sample carries more than 150,000 clones, 50% to 60% recorded once. Sample: CD4+ T cells sorted from blood, taken at week 0. The origin of the receptors is a human donor with alopecia areata.

This chain connects TRBV30 to TRBJ2-5; possible D gene TRBD1, 6 bases. CDR1 is GTSNPN and CDR2 is SVGIG in the germline V gene (reference sequence). The CDR3 runs to 13 residues. Trimming left V 4 bases short and J 9 bases short, with 18 bases between. CDR3: CAWKRIGAGAQYF. CDR3 bases: TGTGCCTGGAAAAGGATAGGCGCAGGGGCCCAGTACTTC.

This clone was recorded a few times. The J gene is TRBJ1-2, the V gene TRBV29-1; 9 nucleotides line up with TRBD1. CDR1 and CDR2 (germline): SQVTM, ANQGSEA. The CDR3 covers 12 residues. J gave up 7 bases and V 5 bases, and 5 bases lay outside the gene matches. The CDR3 DNA sequence: TGCAGCGTTTACAGGACAGGGGTTGGCTACACCTTC. Its translation is CSVYRTGVGYTF.

This clone was detected a few times. This rearrangement joins TRBV30 to TRBJ1-5, with D uncertain. This CDR3 region has 13 residues. Germline CDR1 reads GTSNPN; CDR2 reads SVGIG (reference sequence). V gave up 3 bases and J gave up 7 bases, with 13 bases separating them. CDR3 nucleotide sequence: TGTGCCTGGAGCCTGGGGAGGCGGCAGCCCCAGCATTTT. Its protein product is CAWSLGRRQPQHF.

This chain connects TRBV29-1 to TRBJ2-3; D is unresolved. The CDR3 has 14 residues. Trimming removed 1 base from V and 1 base from J, with 9 bases in between. Germline V gene sequence: CDR1 SQVTM, CDR2 ANQGSEA. The CDR3 loop is CSVEGISGTDTQYF. Here the CDR3 DNA reads TGCAGCGTTGAAGGCATTTCTGGCACAGATACGCAGTATTTT.

This rearrangement joins TRBV2 to TRBJ2-1, with D possibly being TRBD2 (6 bases). Trimming pared 3 bases from V and 3 bases from J, leaving 12 bases between. Germline CDR1 and CDR2: SNHLY and FYNNEI. The CDR3 has 15 amino acids. CDR3 residues: CASSEGLSLYNEQFF. In nucleotides, the CDR3 is TGTGCCAGCAGTGAGGGACTGTCCCTCTACAATGAGCAGTTCTTC.

The chain employs TRBV11-2 and TRBJ1-1; D gene uncertain. The germline gives CDR1 SGHAT, CDR2 FQNNGV. The germline V and J ends were trimmed by 5 bases and 4 bases, with 11 bases remaining between them. The length of the CDR3 is 13 residues. DNA of the CDR3: TGTGCCAGCAGCACTCACGTTGGCACTGAAGCTTTCTTT. Protein product: CASSTHVGTEAFF.

A few counts support this clone. J is TRBJ1-5 and V is TRBV2, with D unclear. The CDR3 covers 15 residues. V lost 4 bases and J 2 bases, leaving 12 bases between the germline ends. Germline V gene data show CDR1 as SNHLY and CDR2 as FYNNEI. In DNA form, the CDR3 reads TGTGCCAGCAGTGGGGATCTTCGGGGCAATCAGCCCCAGCATTTT. Translating it yields CASSGDLRGNQPQHF.

The chain has TRBV5-6 and TRBJ2-3; possibly TRBD1 for D (6 bases). V was clipped by 1 base and J by 2 bases, with 17 bases between them. Germline assignment: CDR1 SGHDT and CDR2 YYEEEE. The CDR3 totals 17 residues. This CDR3 is CASSLRIRQEITDTQYF. The CDR3 coding sequence is TGTGCCAGCAGCTTGAGGATAAGACAGGAAATCACAGATACGCAGTATTTT.

The chain is built from TRBV27 and TRBJ1-2; 7 bases fit TRBD1. Germline loops: CDR1 MNHEY, CDR2 SMNVEV (reference sequence). The junction had 5 bases not matched to a gene; V was cut back by 5 bases and J by 5 bases. The CDR3 loop spans 13 amino acids. CDR3 bases: TGTGCCAGCAGTGGACAGGACCATTATGGCTACACCTTC. Encoded protein: CASSGQDHYGYTF.

This clone was observed a handful of times. The rearrangement uses TRBV2 and TRBJ2-3; TRBD1 agrees at 9 bases. This CDR3 contains 15 residues. The ends lost 6 bases at V and 5 bases at J; junction bases unmatched: 9. Germline V gene lookup returns CDR1 SNHLY and CDR2 FYNNEI. CDR3 region: CASSRDRVIEDTQYF. The CDR3, as DNA: TGTGCCAGCAGCCGGGACAGGGTTATAGAAGATACGCAGTATTTT.